The present T cell receptor (beta chain) was sequenced within a study of T cell clonality in common variable immunodeficiency. This clone was detected ten times or more. Most patients and controls had Caucasian heritage. Generated by immunoSEQ multiplex PCR, the TCRdb table keeps only in-frame clones and is missing some. Observed in the sample are 50,000 to 60,000 clones, none of them singletons. The sequencing sample was made of peripheral blood mononuclear cells. This clonotype was sampled from a person aged 18 to 75 in good health.

The CDR3 DNA, read in part, is TGCAGTGCTAGTCTTGGCCGGACTAGCCACTACGAG. Amino acid sequence: CSASLGRTSHYE. The CDR3 reads in full as CSASLGRTSHYEQYF. The V gene is TRBV20-1, the J gene TRBJ2-7; 8 nucleotides agree with TRBD2. The DNA ends 3 residues before the CDR3 does, and the rest of the CDR3 is filled in from the germline J gene. The V segment lost 3 bases and the J segment 3 bases; nucleotides outside the gene matches: 10. Looked up from germline, CDR1 is DFQATT and CDR2 is SNEGSKA (reference sequence). This CDR3 contains 15 residues.